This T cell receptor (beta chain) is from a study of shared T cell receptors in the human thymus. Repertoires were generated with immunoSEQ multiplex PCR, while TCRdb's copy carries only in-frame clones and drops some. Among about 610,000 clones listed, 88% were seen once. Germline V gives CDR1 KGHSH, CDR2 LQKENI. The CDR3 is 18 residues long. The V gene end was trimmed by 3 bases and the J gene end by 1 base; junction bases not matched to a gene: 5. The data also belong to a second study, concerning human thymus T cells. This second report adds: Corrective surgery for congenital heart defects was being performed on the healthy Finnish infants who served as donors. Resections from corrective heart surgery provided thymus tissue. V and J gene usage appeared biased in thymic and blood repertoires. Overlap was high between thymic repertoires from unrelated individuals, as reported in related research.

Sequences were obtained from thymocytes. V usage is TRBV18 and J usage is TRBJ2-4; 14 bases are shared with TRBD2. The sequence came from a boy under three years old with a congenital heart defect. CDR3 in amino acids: CASSPGLAGEVAKNIQYF. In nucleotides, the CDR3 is TGTGCCAGCTCACCGGGACTAGCGGGAGAGGTCGCCAAAAACATTCAGTACTTC. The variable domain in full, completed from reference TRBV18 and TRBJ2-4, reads NAGVMQNPRHLVRRRGQEARLRCSPMKGHSHVYWYRQLPEEGLKFMVYLQKENIIDESGMPKERFSAEFPKEGPSILRIQQVVRGDSAAYFCASSPGLAGEVAKNIQYFGAGTRLSVL.